The clone carrying this TCR beta chain was counted at least ten times. Described time point: after trial treatment. Described treatment: LDRT plus nivolumab, ipilimumab, low-dose cyclophosphamide and aspirin (RACIN trial). TRAV and TRBV primers primed cDNA for both TCRalpha and TCRbeta. It was with a constant-region primer and a V-primer adapter that TCRs were amplified over around 18 PCR cycles. TCRdb re-called the reads with MiXCR, one entry per CDR3 protein. The sample contains 75,000 to 95,000 distinct CDR3 sequences, 20% to 25% of which appear only once. This sample was included in a study of low-dose radiotherapy and immunotherapy resistance in tumors. Study background: The fractionation for Cohort 1 was 0.5 Gy per fraction every 2 weeks, totaling 6.5 Gy.

The CDR3 totals 11 residues. The V gene end was trimmed by 8 bases and the J gene end by 1 base; junction bases not matched to a gene: 1. Germline V gene sequence: CDR1 GTSNPN, CDR2 SVGIG (reference sequence). This TCR was recovered from a female donor with ovarian cancer. V gene TRBV30 combines with J gene TRBJ1-1, with 7 bases lining up with TRBD1. The starting material was PBMCs, obtained after low-dose radiotherapy plus immunotherapy. CDR3 protein: CAGTENTEAFF. In nucleotides, the CDR3 is TGTGCCGGGACAGAGAACACTGAAGCTTTCTTT.